These 6 T cell receptor beta chains were sequenced from one sample in a study of PD-1 blockade in mismatch repair-deficient tumors. Profiling relied on immunoSEQ multiplex PCR, and the TCRdb table lists in-frame clones only, not all of them. The sample contains 120,000 or so clones, roughly 90% of which appear only once. The sample was peripheral blood, taken approximately 69 weeks after starting pembrolizumab. The receptors were gathered from an adult with mismatch repair-deficient cancer.

The chain links TRBV5-4 to TRBJ2-7; D remains unclear. Germline V gene lookup returns CDR1 SGHNT and CDR2 YYREEE (reference sequence). V was shortened by 7 bases and J by 4 bases, with 18 bases between the two germline ends. This CDR3 contains 14 residues. For the CDR3, the DNA is TGTGCCAGCCATGAACGACGTACTGGGTACGAGCAGTACTTC. Translated, it gives CASHERRTGYEQYF.

The rearrangement uses TRBV5-1 and TRBJ2-7; 7 nucleotides line up with TRBD2. V lost 4 bases and J lost 2; bases outside the gene matches: 3. There are 13 residues in the CDR3. From germline, CDR1 is SGHRS and CDR2 YFSETQ. The CDR3 loop reads CASSIGGTYEQYF. CDR3 coding DNA: TGCGCCAGCAGCATCGGGGGGACCTACGAGCAGTACTTC.

The chain combines TRBV7-9 with TRBJ2-2; D might be TRBD1 (6 bases). This CDR3 has 15 residues. Germline-derived CDR1 and CDR2 are SEHNR and FQNEAQ (reference sequence). Trimming shortened V by 1 base and J by 4 bases, and 10 bases separated the two germline ends. The CDR3 nucleotides are TGTGCCAGCAGCTTAGAAGGGACACCCACCGGGGAGCTGTTTTTT. This sequence encodes CASSLEGTPTGELFF.

This sequence joins TRBV11-2 and TRBJ2-7; TRBD2 aligns across 7 bases. The CDR3 spans 15 residues. Losses at the gene ends were 1 base for V and 3 bases for J; bases not matched to a gene: 6. Germline CDR1 and CDR2: SGHAT and FQNNGV. Written as DNA, the CDR3 is TGTGCCAGCAGCTTAGGGACCCGGGGGGACTACGAGCAGTACTTC. The encoded protein is CASSLGTRGDYEQYF.

By its share, this clone is medium-sized. The chain couples TRBV11-2 to TRBJ1-2; D unresolved. Per the germline V gene, CDR1 is SGHAT and CDR2 is FQNNGV. The CDR3 totals 15 residues. The ends were cut back, 1 base at V and 0 bases at J, with 9 bases in the middle. The CDR3 nucleotides read TGTGCCAGCAGCTTAGCTCAGGCTCCTAACTATGGCTACACCTTC. It is translated as CASSLAQAPNYGYTF.

The chain recombines TRBV6-6 with TRBJ1-1; D uncertain. The CDR3 is made up of 14 amino acids. Trimming took off 2 bases at V and 5 bases at J, with 12 bases between the two ends. Germline CDR1 is MNHNY and CDR2 is SVGAGI (reference sequence). CDR3 residues: CASSYRTTPTEAFF. The CDR3, as DNA: TGTGCCAGCAGTTACCGTACTACGCCGACTGAAGCTTTCTTT.